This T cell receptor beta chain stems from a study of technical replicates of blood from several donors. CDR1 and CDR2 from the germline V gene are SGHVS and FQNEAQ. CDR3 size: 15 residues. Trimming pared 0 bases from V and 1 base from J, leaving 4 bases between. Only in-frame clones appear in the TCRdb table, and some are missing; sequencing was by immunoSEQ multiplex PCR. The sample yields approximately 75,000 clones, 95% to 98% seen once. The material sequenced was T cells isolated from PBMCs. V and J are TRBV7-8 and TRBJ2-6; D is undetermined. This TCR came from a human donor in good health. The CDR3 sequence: CASSLARSGANVLTF. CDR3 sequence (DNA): TGTGCCAGCAGCTTAGCGCGTTCTGGGGCCAACGTCCTGACTTTC.